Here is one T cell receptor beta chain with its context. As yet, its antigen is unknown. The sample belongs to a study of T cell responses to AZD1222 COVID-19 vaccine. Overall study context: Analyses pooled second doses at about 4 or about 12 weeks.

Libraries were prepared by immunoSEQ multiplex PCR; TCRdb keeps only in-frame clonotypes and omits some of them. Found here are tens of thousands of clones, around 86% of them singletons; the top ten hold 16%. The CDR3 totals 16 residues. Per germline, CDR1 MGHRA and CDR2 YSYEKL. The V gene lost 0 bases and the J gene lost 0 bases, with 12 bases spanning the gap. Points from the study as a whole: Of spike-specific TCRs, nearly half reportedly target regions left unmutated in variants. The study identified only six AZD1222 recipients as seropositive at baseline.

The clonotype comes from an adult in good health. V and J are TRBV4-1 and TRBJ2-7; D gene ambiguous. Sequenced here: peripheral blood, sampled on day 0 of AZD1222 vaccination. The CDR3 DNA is TGCGCCAGCAGCCAAGAGGTCGCCTCCAGCTCCTACGAGCAGTACTTC. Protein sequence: CASSQEVASSSYEQYF.